These 22 T cell receptor beta chains came from one sample sequenced in a study of radiotherapy plus CTLA-4 blockade in lung cancer. The protocol was immunoSEQ multiplex PCR, while the TCRdb copy is restricted to in-frame clones and leaves out a portion. The repertoire consists of more than 90,000 clones, with approximately 78% occurring once and the leading ten covering about a quarter. This specimen was peripheral blood, taken from a patient treated with radiotherapy plus ipilimumab. The receptors come from a human donor with non-small cell lung cancer that progressed on radiotherapy plus ipilimumab.

J is TRBJ2-3 and V is TRBV5-1; TRBD2 agrees at 14 bases. The V and J ends lost 4 bases and 4 bases, in that order; junction bases with no gene match: 5. The CDR3 is 16 residues long. The germline CDR1 and CDR2 sequences are SGHRS and YFSETQ. The CDR3, as DNA: TGCGCCAGCAGCCCGAGGACTAGCGGGAGGTCAGATACGCAGTATTTT. Translated, it gives CASSPRTSGRSDTQYF.

This clone was seen once. The chain recombines TRBV7-9 with TRBJ2-4; 8 positions agree with TRBD2. From germline, CDR1 is SEHNR and CDR2 FQNEAQ (reference sequence). V was clipped by 1 base and J by 15 bases; unmatched bases: 5. The CDR3 extends over 12 amino acids. In DNA form, the CDR3 reads TGTGCCAGCAGCTTAGGGGGACTAGTTCGGTACTTC. It specifies CASSLGGLVRYF.

The chain links TRBV7-3 to TRBJ2-7, with 10 bases that match TRBD1. Losses at the gene ends were 5 bases for V and 4 bases for J; bases not matched to a gene: 8. CDR1 SGHTA and CDR2 FQGTGA come from the germline V gene. The CDR3 extends over 15 amino acids. For the CDR3, the DNA is TGTGCCAGCAGCCACCGACAGGGGGCTAGGTACGAGCAGTACTTC. This translates into CASSHRQGARYEQYF.

This chain uses TRBV4-1 with TRBJ2-3, with D unresolved. The germline CDR1 and CDR2 sequences are MGHRA and YSYEKL. With 2 bases removed from V and 2 bases from J, the gap between germline ends came to 11 bases. The CDR3 consists of 15 residues. The CDR3 loop reads CASSQKFSPTDTQYF. CDR3 coding DNA: TGCGCCAGCAGCCAAAAGTTTAGCCCCACAGATACGCAGTATTTT.

This sequence joins TRBV7-8 and TRBJ2-3; unclear D gene. Looked up from germline, CDR1 is SGHVS and CDR2 is FQNEAQ. The CDR3 has 14 residues. Trimming took 4 bases from V and 2 from J, leaving 10 bases between them. CDR3 nucleotides: TGTGCCAGCAGCTCCTTGGGATTCACAGATACGCAGTATTTT. This codes for CASSSLGFTDTQYF.

This chain connects TRBV5-4 to TRBJ2-2; 9 nucleotides agree with TRBD1. In germline, CDR1 is SGHNT, CDR2 YYREEE (reference sequence). This CDR3 spans 17 amino acids. J lost 1 base, V lost 4 bases, and 8 bases had no gene match. The chain's CDR3 is CASSREPGQGNTGELFF. Here the CDR3 DNA reads TGTGCCAGCAGCCGTGAACCGGGACAGGGGAACACCGGGGAGCTGTTTTTT.

The chain recombines TRBV2 with TRBJ2-3, with a possible D match to TRBD2 (6 bases). V was shortened by 7 bases and J by 4 bases, with 15 bases between the two germline ends. Germline CDR1 reads SNHLY; CDR2 reads FYNNEI. The CDR3 totals 14 residues. The CDR3 here is CASTGGIFADTQYF. CDR3 DNA: TGTGCCAGCACGGGCGGGATTTTCGCAGATACGCAGTATTTT.

The chain uses TRBV7-9 and TRBJ2-7; TRBD1 agrees at 7 bases. The CDR3 length is 15 residues. The V segment lost 5 bases and the J segment 2 bases; nucleotides outside the gene matches: 9. Germline V gene sequence: CDR1 SEHNR, CDR2 FQNEAQ (reference sequence). The CDR3 here is CASSTRRQGTYEQYF. The CDR3 DNA reads as TGTGCCAGCAGCACTAGGAGACAGGGAACCTACGAGCAGTACTTC.

This sequence joins TRBV5-1 and TRBJ2-6; 8 positions agree with TRBD1. The length of the CDR3 is 18 residues. Germline CDR1 is SGHRS and CDR2 is YFSETQ. Trimming removed 4 bases from V and 1 base from J; junction bases left unmatched: 10. CDR3 DNA sequence: TGCGCCAGCAGCGCCCCCCCAGGGGGCCAGTCTGGGGCCAACGTCCTGACTTTC. Translated: CASSAPPGGQSGANVLTF.

The V gene is TRBV28, the J gene TRBJ1-5; a weak D match, TRBD1 (6 bases). CDR1 and CDR2 (germline): MDHEN, SYDVKM. The CDR3 loop spans 15 amino acids. V dropped 6 bases and J dropped 5 bases, with 17 bases sitting between them. The CDR3 is CASSKGGLRDQPQHF. CDR3 nucleotide sequence: TGTGCCAGCAGCAAAGGGGGGCTGAGGGATCAGCCCCAGCATTTT.

The chain carries TRBV6-1 and TRBJ1-5, with 10 bases matching TRBD1. This CDR3 is 14 amino acids long. From germline, CDR1 is MNHNS and CDR2 SASEGT. V dropped 8 bases and J dropped 5; count of bases not matched to a gene: 6. CDR3: CASQWDRGDQPQHF. The CDR3 nucleotides are TGTGCCAGCCAGTGGGACAGGGGAGATCAGCCCCAGCATTTT.

The chain has TRBV7-3 and TRBJ2-7; D is undetermined. Trimming pared 2 bases from V and 6 bases from J, leaving 11 bases between. Germline V CDR1 and CDR2: SGHTA, FQGTGA. The CDR3 length is 13 residues. The DNA for the CDR3 is TGTGCCAGCAGCTTATCCGCAGGCCGCGAGCAGTACTTC. It specifies CASSLSAGREQYF.

This chain joins TRBV2 and TRBJ2-5; D ambiguous. Germline CDR1 reads SNHLY; CDR2 reads FYNNEI. V dropped 7 bases and J dropped 5 bases, with 8 bases sitting between them. The CDR3 loop spans 11 amino acids. The CDR3 sequence is CASKSGETQYF. The CDR3 DNA reads TGTGCCAGCAAGTCCGGGGAGACCCAGTACTTC.

The V and J genes are TRBV7-8 and TRBJ1-2, with a possible D match to TRBD1 (5 bases). Trimming left V 1 base short and J 5 bases short, with 11 bases between. The CDR3 is 14 amino acids. Germline loops: CDR1 SGHVS, CDR2 FQNEAQ. The CDR3 DNA reads TGTGCCAGCAGCTTAGTTGAGACAGATTATGGCTACACCTTC. As protein: CASSLVETDYGYTF.

The V gene is TRBV4-2, the J gene TRBJ2-5, with 7 bases aligning to TRBD2. This CDR3 region has 17 residues. After removal of 4 bases from V and 5 bases from J, the junction contained 16 bases not matched to a gene. CDR1 and CDR2 (germline): LGHNA, YNFKEQ. DNA of the CDR3: TGTGCCAGCAGCCCACGCTCTGGGGGGGGACGGGTGGAGACCCAGTACTTC. Residues: CASSPRSGGGRVETQYF.

The chain couples TRBV9 to TRBJ2-2, with TRBD2 matching 8 bases. This CDR3 contains 15 residues. J lost 5 bases, V lost 3 bases, and 6 bases had no gene match. Germline values: CDR1 SGDLS, CDR2 YYNGEE. CDR3 loop: CASSAGGVLTGELFF. The CDR3 DNA is TGTGCCAGCAGCGCGGGAGGGGTACTTACCGGGGAGCTGTTTTTT.

J is TRBJ2-4 and V is TRBV10-3; D is unclear. Germline lookup yields CDR1 ENHRY and CDR2 SYGVKD. CDR3 length: 13 residues. Between the trimmed V and J ends, which lost 4 bases and 5 bases, there was a span of 9 bases. The CDR3 is CAISGGQQNIQYF. For the CDR3, the DNA is TGTGCCATCAGTGGAGGTCAGCAAAACATTCAGTACTTC.

The CDR3 DNA sequence: TGTGCCAGCAGTTTAGGACAGGGGATCATGAACACTGAAGCTTTCTTT. This encodes CASSLGQGIMNTEAFF. The V and J genes are TRBV6-5 and TRBJ1-1; 9 bases fit TRBD1. The CDR3 consists of 16 residues. Germline values: CDR1 MNHEY, CDR2 SVGAGI. The V segment lost 4 bases and the J segment 0 bases; nucleotides outside the gene matches: 6.

V is TRBV9 and J is TRBJ2-1; 7 nucleotides agree with TRBD2. Germline CDR1 is SGDLS and CDR2 is YYNGEE. The CDR3 extends over 14 amino acids. V lost 0 bases to trimming and J lost 3 bases; unmatched junction nucleotides: 0. The CDR3 DNA is TGTGCCAGCAGCGTAGCTAGCGGCTACAATGAGCAGTTCTTC. This codes for CASSVASGYNEQFF. Full variable domain (missing parts from reference TRBV9 and TRBJ2-1): DSGVTQTPKHLITATGQRVTLRCSPRSGDLSVYWYQQSLDQGLQFLIQYYNGEERAKGNILERFSAQQFPDLHSELNLSSLELGDSALYFCASSVASGYNEQFFGPGTRLTVL.

This chain uses TRBV10-3 with TRBJ2-7; the match to TRBD2 covers 13 bases. Looked up from germline, CDR1 is ENHRY and CDR2 is SYGVKD. This CDR3 has 18 amino acids. V lost 5 bases to trimming and J lost 4 bases; unmatched junction nucleotides: 14. The chain's CDR3 is CAISKPGLAGWLRYEQYV. Written as DNA, the CDR3 is TGTGCCATCAGTAAACCGGGACTAGCGGGATGGTTAAGGTACGAGCAGTACGTC.

The V call is TRBV4-1, the J call TRBJ2-7; D gene unclear. The CDR3 totals 14 residues. Trimming shortened V by 1 base and J by 0 bases, and 7 bases separated the two germline ends. CDR1 and CDR2 from the germline V gene are MGHRA and YSYEKL. CDR3: CASSQAESSYEQYF. In DNA form, the CDR3 reads TGCGCCAGCAGCCAAGCTGAGAGCTCCTACGAGCAGTACTTC.

DNA of the CDR3: TGTGCCAGCAGCAATAGCGGGAGTGGGAACGAGCAGTACTTC. Encoded protein: CASSNSGSGNEQYF. This rearrangement joins TRBV11-3 to TRBJ2-7, with 9 positions matching TRBD2. The CDR3 has 14 residues. The V gene's germline CDR1 is SGHNT and CDR2 YENEEA. V gave up 5 bases and J gave up 5 bases; unmatched junction bases: 7.